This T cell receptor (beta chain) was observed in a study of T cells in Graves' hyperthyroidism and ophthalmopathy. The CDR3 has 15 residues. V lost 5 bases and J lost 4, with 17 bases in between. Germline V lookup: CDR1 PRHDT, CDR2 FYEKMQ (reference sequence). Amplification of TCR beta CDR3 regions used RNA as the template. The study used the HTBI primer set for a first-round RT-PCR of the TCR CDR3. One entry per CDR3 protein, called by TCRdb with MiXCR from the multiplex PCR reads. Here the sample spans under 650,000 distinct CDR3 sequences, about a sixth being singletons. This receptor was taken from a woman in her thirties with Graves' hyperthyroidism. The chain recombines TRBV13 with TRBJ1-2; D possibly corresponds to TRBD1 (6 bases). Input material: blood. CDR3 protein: CASSPEGGGSYGYTF. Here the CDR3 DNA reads TGTGCCAGCAGCCCCGAGGGAGGGGGAAGCTATGGCTACACCTTC. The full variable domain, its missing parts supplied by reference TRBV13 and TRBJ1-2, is AAGVIQSPRHLIKEKRETATLKCYPIPRHDTVYWYQQGPGQDPQFLISFYEKMQSDKGSIPDRFSAQQFSDYHSELNMSSLELGDSALYFCASSPEGGGSYGYTFGSGTRLTVV.